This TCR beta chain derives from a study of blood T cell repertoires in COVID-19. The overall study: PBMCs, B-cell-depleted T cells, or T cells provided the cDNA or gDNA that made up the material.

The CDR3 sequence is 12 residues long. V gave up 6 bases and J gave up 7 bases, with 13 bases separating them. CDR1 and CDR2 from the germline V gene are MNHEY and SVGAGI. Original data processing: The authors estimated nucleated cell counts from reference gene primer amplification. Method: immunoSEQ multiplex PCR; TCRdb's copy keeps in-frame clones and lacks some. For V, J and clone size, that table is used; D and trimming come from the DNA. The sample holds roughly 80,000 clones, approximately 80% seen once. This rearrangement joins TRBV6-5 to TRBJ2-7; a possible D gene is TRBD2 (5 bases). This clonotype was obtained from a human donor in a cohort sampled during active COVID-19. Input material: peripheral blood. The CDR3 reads CASSGVLREQYF. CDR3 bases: TGTGCCAGCAGCGGGGTTCTTCGGGAGCAGTACTTC.